Listed below are T cell receptor beta chains from one sample, sequenced in a study of blood T cell repertoires in COVID-19. Some clones are missing from TCRdb's copy, which holds only in-frame ones; the method was immunoSEQ multiplex PCR. The table shows around 300,000 clones, with over 75% occurring only once. The specimen sequenced was peripheral blood. These receptors originate from a man aged 50-59 years with active or convalescent COVID-19. CDR3s include the opening cysteine and the closing phenylalanine or tryptophan. The D gene is left open where the match is weak. Rows give clone size only sometimes, using once, few, many, or a class for an expanded clone.

length	V	size	D	J	CDR3	DNA
14	TRBV10-1	once	NA	TRBJ1-4	CASSNAPAGGKLFF	TGCGCCAGCAGTAACGCCCCGGCCGGAGGAAAACTGTTTTTT
17	TRBV28	many	NA	TRBJ2-7	CASTGGGMPDSYYEQYF	TGTGCCAGCACGGGTGGGGGCATGCCAGACAGTTACTACGAGCAGTACTTC
14	TRBV7-9	few	NA	TRBJ2-7	CASSLAAGSYEQYF	TGTGCCAGCAGCTTAGCCGCAGGGTCCTACGAGCAGTACTTC
12	TRBV5-1	NA	TRBD1	TRBJ1-2	CASRSGGEGYTF	TGCGCCAGCAGGTCAGGGGGCGAAGGGTACACCTTC
15	TRBV4-3	once	TRBD1	TRBJ1-1	CASSQGDRENTEAFF	TGCGCCAGCAGCCAAGGGGACAGGGAGAACACTGAAGCTTTCTTT
14	TRBV28	NA	TRBD1	TRBJ1-2	CASRATGTGEDYTF	TGTGCCAGCAGAGCTACCGGGACAGGGGAAGACTACACCTTC
14	TRBV28	few	TRBD1	TRBJ2-3	CASSLTGGPDTQYF	TGTGCCAGCAGTCTCACAGGGGGCCCAGATACGCAGTATTTT
10	TRBV30	NA	NA	TRBJ1-2	CAWNGGGYTF	TGTGCCTGGAATGGGGGCGGCTACACCTTC
16	TRBV2	NA	TRBD2	TRBJ2-2	CASSNTGLAGTGELFF	TGTGCCAGCAGTAACACAGGACTAGCGGGAACCGGGGAGCTGTTTTTT
16	TRBV27	NA	NA	TRBJ1-1	CASSLSLDSLNTEAFF	TGTGCCAGCAGTTTATCCCTGGACAGCTTGAACACTGAAGCTTTCTTT
14	TRBV6-5	NA	NA	TRBJ1-3	CASGRFFSGNTIYF	TGTGCCAGCGGGAGGTTTTTCTCTGGAAACACCATATATTTT
16	TRBV28	NA	TRBD1	TRBJ2-2	CASRPQGQGVTGELFF	TGTGCCAGCAGACCCCAGGGACAGGGAGTCACCGGGGAGCTGTTTTTT
15	TRBV3-1/TRBV3-2	NA	NA	TRBJ1-1	CASSQDRGFNTEAFF	TGTGCCAGCAGCCAAGACCGCGGATTCAACACTGAAGCTTTCTTT
14	TRBV6-9	NA	NA	TRBJ1-4	CASSQREGNEKLFF	TGTGCCAGCAGTCAACGGGAAGGAAATGAAAAACTGTTTTTT
15	TRBV19	NA	NA	TRBJ2-5	CASSIGSADGETQYF	TGTGCCAGTAGTATAGGGTCAGCGGACGGAGAGACCCAGTACTTC
16	TRBV5-1	NA	TRBD1	TRBJ1-4	CASSFAGTGANEKLFF	TGCGCCAGCAGCTTCGCCGGGACAGGGGCTAATGAAAAACTGTTTTTT
14	TRBV5-1	once	TRBD1	TRBJ2-5	CASTPGGSQETQYF	TGCGCCAGCACCCCAGGGGGTTCCCAAGAGACCCAGTACTTC
15	TRBV7-2	once	NA	TRBJ2-2	CASSLDAGRTGELFF	TGTGCCAGCAGCTTAGACGCGGGGAGGACCGGGGAGCTGTTTTTT
16	TRBV9	NA	TRBD2	TRBJ2-2	CASSAAAGGPGGELFF	TGTGCCAGCAGCGCAGCAGCGGGGGGGCCTGGCGGGGAGCTGTTTTTT
14	TRBV18	NA	NA	TRBJ1-5	CASSPSRGNQPQHF	TGTGCCAGCTCACCAAGTCGGGGAAATCAGCCCCAGCATTTT
16	TRBV5-4	NA	TRBD2	TRBJ2-3	CASSAGTSGGADTQYF	TGTGCCAGCAGCGCCGGGACTAGCGGGGGGGCCGATACGCAGTATTTT
18	TRBV28	NA	TRBD1	TRBJ1-4	CASSLWEGAIKSNEKLFF	TGTGCCAGCAGTTTATGGGAGGGGGCAATAAAGTCTAATGAAAAACTGTTTTTT
14	TRBV2	once	TRBD1	TRBJ2-7	CASSGQGASYEQYF	TGTGCCAGCAGTGGGCAGGGGGCCTCCTACGAGCAGTACTTC
14	TRBV10-3	NA	TRBD2	TRBJ2-1	CATELTSGSNEQFF	TGTGCCACCGAATTGACTAGCGGGAGTAATGAGCAGTTCTTC
13	TRBV19	NA	TRBD1	TRBJ2-7	CASNDGQAAEQYF	TGTGCCAGTAACGATGGACAGGCCGCAGAGCAGTACTTC
14	TRBV27	NA	NA	TRBJ1-1	CASSRGRYNTEAFF	TGTGCCAGCAGCAGGGGCAGATATAACACTGAAGCTTTCTTT
16	TRBV5-1	many	TRBD1	TRBJ1-6	CASSPESGQDNSPLHF	TGCGCCAGCAGCCCGGAGTCGGGACAGGATAATTCACCCCTCCACTTT
15	TRBV5-1	NA	TRBD2	TRBJ2-7	CASSLDGLADYEQYF	TGCGCCAGCAGCTTGGACGGACTAGCGGACTACGAGCAGTACTTC
19	TRBV5-4	NA	TRBD2	TRBJ2-1	CASKFAGLAGARSYNEQFF	TGTGCCAGCAAATTCGCCGGACTAGCGGGGGCCCGATCCTACAATGAGCAGTTCTTC
17	TRBV4-1	once	TRBD1	TRBJ1-2	CASSQVWDRVLGYGYTF	TGCGCCAGCAGCCAAGTGTGGGACAGGGTGTTAGGCTATGGCTACACCTTC
16	TRBV9	NA	NA	TRBJ2-3	CASSVEGTLLSDTQYF	TGTGCCAGCAGCGTGGAGGGGACTTTACTATCAGATACGCAGTATTTT
13	TRBV9	NA	NA	TRBJ2-7	CASSESPLGEQYF	TGTGCCAGCAGCGAGTCCCCACTAGGTGAGCAGTACTTC
15	TRBV30	once	NA	TRBJ1-5	CAWNGGEGTSEPQHF	TGTGCCTGGAACGGGGGAGAGGGTACGAGTGAGCCCCAGCATTTT
15	TRBV7-2	NA	NA	TRBJ1-3	CASSSSTTSGNTIYF	TGTGCCAGCAGCTCCTCGACAACCTCTGGAAACACCATATATTTT
15	TRBV28	NA	TRBD1	TRBJ2-1	CASTLGQGTKNEQFF	TGTGCCAGCACCTTAGGACAGGGAACTAAAAATGAGCAGTTCTTC
15	TRBV30	few	NA	TRBJ1-6	CAWSVSAGHNSPLHF	TGTGCCTGGAGTGTTAGTGCAGGGCATAATTCACCCCTCCACTTT
13	TRBV2	NA	TRBD1	TRBJ2-5	CASTSGGSWTQYF	TGTGCCAGCACCTCAGGGGGTTCTTGGACCCAGTACTTC
13	TRBV20-1	NA	NA	TRBJ1-2	CSASKSQGYGYTF	TGCAGTGCTAGTAAAAGCCAGGGCTATGGCTACACCTTC
15	TRBV3-1/TRBV3-2	NA	NA	TRBJ2-3	CASSPTSSAADTQYF	TGTGCCAGCAGCCCTACTAGCTCCGCAGCAGATACGCAGTATTTT
14	TRBV19	NA	NA	TRBJ2-7	CASSSPGFPSEQYF	TGTGCCAGTAGTTCCCCGGGATTTCCCTCCGAGCAGTACTTC
13	TRBV12-3/TRBV12-4	NA	NA	TRBJ2-5	CASSFGLKETQYF	TGTGCCAGCAGTTTCGGACTTAAAGAGACCCAGTACTTC
14	TRBV9	NA	NA	TRBJ1-2	CASSGRQAGYGYTF	TGTGCCAGCAGCGGGCGACAGGCGGGCTATGGCTACACCTTC
13	TRBV10-3	few	TRBD2	TRBJ2-7	CAISSSGTYEQYF	TGTGCCATCAGTAGTAGCGGGACCTACGAGCAGTACTTC
13	TRBV24-1	NA	NA	TRBJ2-3	CATSGTVTDTQYF	TGTGCCACCAGTGGGACAGTCACAGATACGCAGTATTTT
14	TRBV19	once	TRBD1	TRBJ2-7	CASSLGQGYDEQYF	TGTGCCAGTAGTCTGGGACAGGGTTACGACGAGCAGTACTTC
14	TRBV5-1	NA	NA	TRBJ1-6	CASSLSGDRSPLHF	TGCGCCAGCAGCTTGTCGGGGGATCGTTCACCCCTCCACTTT
13	TRBV29-1	NA	NA	TRBJ2-7	CSVVGGSSYEQYF	TGCAGCGTTGTTGGGGGCAGCTCCTACGAGCAGTACTTC
13	TRBV11-2	NA	NA	TRBJ2-3	CASSPGSTDTQYF	TGTGCCAGCAGCCCCGGGTCCACAGATACGCAGTATTTT
13	TRBV27	NA	TRBD1	TRBJ1-5	CASSRQGPQPQHF	TGTGCCAGCAGTCGACAGGGGCCTCAGCCCCAGCATTTT
12	TRBV7-2	NA	TRBD1	TRBJ2-7	CASSFRGHEQYF	TGTGCCAGCAGCTTCAGGGGGCACGAGCAGTACTTC
13	TRBV5-1	NA	NA	TRBJ2-7	CASSLISSYEQYF	TGCGCCAGCAGCTTGATATCCTCCTACGAGCAGTACTTC
16	TRBV24-1	NA	TRBD2	TRBJ2-3	CATSDSTSVVTDTQYF	TGTGCCACCAGTGATTCGACTAGCGTTGTCACAGATACGCAGTATTTT
15	TRBV18	NA	NA	TRBJ1-4	CASSPPGARGEKLFF	TGTGCCAGCTCACCCCCAGGGGCGCGAGGGGAAAAACTGTTTTTT
13	TRBV7-8	NA	NA	TRBJ1-5	CASSLDRNQPQHF	TGTGCCAGCAGCTTAGACAGGAATCAGCCCCAGCATTTT
12	TRBV12-3/TRBV12-4	NA	NA	TRBJ2-5	CASSRHQETQYF	TGTGCCAGCAGCCGACATCAAGAGACCCAGTACTTC
15	TRBV19	once	TRBD1	TRBJ1-4	CASRNLRQGDEKLFF	TGTGCCAGTAGGAATTTGCGGCAGGGGGACGAAAAACTGTTTTTT
14	TRBV11-2	NA	NA	TRBJ1-2	CASSQSTGNYGYTF	TGTGCCAGCAGCCAATCCACAGGGAACTATGGCTACACCTTC